These T cell receptor beta chains were read from a single sample in a study of CD8 T cells in Susac syndrome. In TCRdb, the immunoSEQ multiplex PCR reads were re-called with MiXCR into one record per CDR3 protein. The sample carries some 190,000 distinct CDR3 sequences, 94% recorded once. The sample was CD4+ T cells from PBMCs. The receptor set was obtained from a human donor with Susac syndrome. Each CDR3 is given with its conserved first and last residue. A D gene is named only where the DNA matches it firmly. For some rows the clone size is stated as once, few or many, or as a class when expanded; others skip it.

>-|TRBV28|TRBJ2-1|12|TRBD2
CASSRPQGRGVF
TGTGCCAGCAGTCGACCTCAGGGGCGGGGGGTCTTC
>-|TRBV5-1|TRBJ2-7|13|TRBD1
CASKPGQSYEQYF
TGCGCCAGCAAACCGGGACAGAGCTACGAGCAGTACTTC
>-|TRBV9|TRBJ2-3|15|TRBD1
CASSIRTGGSDTQYF
TGTGCCAGCAGCATCCGGACAGGGGGCAGTGATACGCAGTATTTT
>-|TRBV15|TRBJ1-2|12|-
CATSSETSGYTF
TGTGCCACCAGCAGTGAGACAAGCGGCTACACCTTC
>-|TRBV29-1|TRBJ2-7|13|TRBD1
CSVESGQPYEQYF
TGCAGCGTTGAGTCGGGACAGCCCTACGAGCAGTACTTC
>-|TRBV30|TRBJ1-2|13|-
CAWSRTANYGYTF
TGTGCCTGGAGTAGGACAGCAAACTATGGCTACACCTTC
>-|TRBV7-2|TRBJ1-4|15|-
CASSLTGSSNEKLFF
TGTGCCAGCAGCTTAACAGGGAGCTCTAATGAAAAACTGTTTTTT
>-|TRBV30|TRBJ1-5|14|-
CAWSDPRGSQPQHF
TGTGCCTGGAGTGACCCGAGGGGTAGCCAGCCCCAGCATTTT
>-|TRBV9|TRBJ1-2|11|-
CASSANYGYTF
TGTGCCAGCAGCGCTAACTATGGCTACACCTTC
>once|TRBV20-1|TRBJ2-1|18|TRBD2
CSARDTSSGASSYNEQFF
TGCAGTGCTAGAGATACGAGTAGCGGGGCGAGCTCCTACAATGAGCAGTTCTTC
>-|TRBV7-3|TRBJ1-2|14|-
CASSPSAGNYGYTF
TGTGCCAGCAGCCCGAGCGCAGGGAACTATGGCTACACCTTC
>-|TRBV30|TRBJ1-5|14|TRBD1
CAWSVRTGNQPQHF
TGTGCCTGGAGTGTACGGACAGGGAATCAGCCCCAGCATTTT
>-|TRBV6-2/TRBV6-3|TRBJ2-1|15|TRBD2
CASSYSGGVTNEQFF
TGTGCCAGCAGTTACTCTGGGGGGGTGACCAATGAGCAGTTCTTC
>-|TRBV2|TRBJ2-2|19|TRBD1
CASSQPGQGGIPNTGELFF
TGTGCCAGCAGTCAGCCGGGACAGGGGGGTATCCCGAACACCGGGGAGCTGTTTTTT
>-|TRBV5-5|TRBJ1-2|14|TRBD1
CASSVTGQPYGYTF
TGTGCCAGCAGCGTGACGGGACAGCCGTATGGCTACACCTTC
>-|TRBV3-1|TRBJ1-5|14|-
CASSQEVAGQPQHF
TGTGCCAGCAGCCAAGAAGTCGCCGGCCAGCCCCAGCATTTT
>-|TRBV20-1|TRBJ1-1|17|TRBD1
CSARDFGGGKKNTEAFF
TGCAGTGCTAGAGACTTTGGAGGGGGCAAAAAGAACACTGAAGCTTTCTTT
>once|TRBV27|TRBJ2-7|14|TRBD1
CASSPQTGPYEQYF
TGTGCCAGCAGTCCTCAGACAGGGCCCTACGAGCAGTACTTC
>-|TRBV5-6|TRBJ1-1|17|-
CASSLWGSPLMNTEAFF
TGTGCCAGCAGCTTGTGGGGGAGCCCTCTAATGAACACTGAAGCTTTCTTT
>-|TRBV6-2/TRBV6-3|TRBJ2-1|18|-
CASSYSPSVPSSYNEQFF
TGTGCCAGCAGTTACTCGCCTAGCGTCCCGAGCTCCTACAATGAGCAGTTCTTC
>once|TRBV7-2|TRBJ1-2|16|TRBD1
CASSLIRDSPNYGYTF
TGTGCCAGCAGCTTAATTAGGGACAGCCCTAACTATGGCTACACCTTC
>-|TRBV6-5|TRBJ2-5|13|TRBD2
CASSAGGRKTQYF
TGTGCCAGCAGTGCCGGGGGGAGGAAGACCCAGTACTTC
>-|TRBV6-1|TRBJ2-5|13|-
CASDEFRDGPCYF
TGTGCCAGCGACGAATTCCGGGACGGACCCTGTTATTTC
>once|TRBV3-1|TRBJ2-5|16|TRBD2
CASSLRTSGPKETQYF
TGTGCCAGCAGCCTAAGGACTAGCGGGCCAAAAGAGACCCAGTACTTC
>-|TRBV3-1|TRBJ2-1|15|TRBD1
CASSQTGGIDNEQFF
TGTGCCAGCAGCCAAACAGGGGGTATAGACAATGAGCAGTTCTTC
>-|TRBV15|TRBJ1-2|15|-
CATSTLGESNYGYTF
TGTGCCACCAGCACCCTGGGGGAGTCTAACTATGGCTACACCTTC
>-|TRBV6-5|TRBJ1-3|15|-
CASRRDIVSGNTIYF
TGTGCCAGCAGACGGGACATAGTCTCTGGAAACACCATATATTTT
>-|TRBV2|TRBJ1-2|18|-
CASWGGFGVVGSNYGYTF
TGTGCCAGCTGGGGGGGGTTCGGCGTGGTGGGTTCTAACTATGGCTACACCTTC
>-|TRBV9|TRBJ2-7|14|-
CASSPTGQGGEQYF
TGTGCCAGCAGCCCAACGGGGCAGGGCGGCGAGCAGTACTTC
>-|TRBV7-2|TRBJ2-7|14|-
CASSLGVDGYEQYF
TGTGCCAGCAGCTTAGGGGTGGACGGGTACGAGCAGTACTTC
>-|TRBV30|TRBJ1-2|12|-
CAWSTGGRGYTF
TGTGCCTGGAGTACGGGGGGACGGGGCTACACCTTC
>-|TRBV19|TRBJ1-1|12|-
CASSIRGTEAFF
TGTGCCAGTAGTATTAGGGGCACTGAAGCTTTCTTT
>-|TRBV4-3|TRBJ2-1|16|-
CASSLGPGTPWSEQFF
TGCGCCAGCAGCCTGGGACCCGGGACACCGTGGAGTGAGCAGTTCTTC
>once|TRBV15|TRBJ1-1|15|-
CATSRGSGANTEAFF
TGTGCCACCAGCAGAGGATCGGGGGCGAACACTGAAGCTTTCTTT
>-|TRBV29-1|TRBJ1-2|12|TRBD1
CSVMTGNYGYTF
TGCAGCGTTATGACAGGGAACTATGGCTACACCTTC
>-|TRBV20-1|TRBJ1-5|13|-
CSAVRQSNQPQHF
TGCAGTGCCGTGCGACAGAGCAATCAGCCCCAGCATTTT
>once|TRBV10-3|TRBJ2-5|16|TRBD2
CAINNGLAGPQETQYF
TGTGCCATCAACAACGGACTAGCGGGGCCACAAGAGACCCAGTACTTC
>once|TRBV7-3|TRBJ2-1|15|TRBD2
CASSSIAGGYGEQFF
TGTGCCAGCAGCTCAATAGCGGGGGGGTACGGTGAGCAGTTCTTC
>-|TRBV7-9|TRBJ2-7|12|-
CASSLAIHEQYF
TGTGCCAGCAGCTTAGCCATTCACGAGCAGTACTTC
>once|TRBV20-1|TRBJ2-7|14|-
CSVTGAGGTYEQYF
TGCAGTGTTACCGGGGCGGGCGGGACCTACGAGCAGTACTTC